Listed below are T cell receptor beta chains from one sample, sequenced in a study of post-analysis software for immune sequencing data. Each CDR3 protein is one row after TCRdb ran MiXCR on the PCR reads. The table includes roughly 620,000 distinct CDR3 sequences, 44% detected once. The sequencing sample was made of blood. These receptors were taken from a girl aged 5-17 years with multiple sclerosis. The CDR3 runs from the conserved cysteine through the conserved F or W. A D gene is named only where the DNA matches it firmly. The size field is filled for only some rows; it gives once, few, many or a size class.

>NA|NA|TRBV18|TRBJ2-5
TGTGCCAGCTCCCGATACAGGGAGGAGACCCAGTACTTC
CASSRYREETQYF
>NA|NA|TRBV12-3/TRBV12-4|TRBJ2-1
TGTGCCAACAGTTTACTCGGGGTAACTATTTACAATGAGCAGTTCTTC
CANSLLGVTIYNEQFF
>once|NA|TRBV6-1|TRBJ1-4
TGTGCCAGCAGTCAGGGTGCAGTGAAGCTCGCTAATGAAAAACTGTTTTTT
CASSQGAVKLANEKLFF
>NA|TRBD1|TRBV7-8|TRBJ1-2
TGTGCCAGCAGCTTAGCGAGGGACAGGACTGGCTACACCTTC
CASSLARDRTGYTF
>few|NA|TRBV7-3|TRBJ2-1
TGTGCCAGCAGCTCCTCCAGGGACAATGAGCAGTTCTTC
CASSSSRDNEQFF
>NA|TRBD1|TRBV5-1|TRBJ2-5
TGCGCCAGCAGCTTTCAGACAGGGGAGTCGGAGACCCAGTACTTC
CASSFQTGESETQYF
>few|TRBD1|TRBV4-2|TRBJ2-7
TGTGCCAGCAGCCCCCCAACAGGGGGCGAAATCTACGAGCAGTACTTC
CASSPPTGGEIYEQYF
>few|NA|TRBV4-1|TRBJ2-3
TGCGCCAGCAGCCCACCCTCGCGGGGAAGCACAGATACACAGTATTTT
CASSPPSRGSTDTQYF
>once|TRBD1|TRBV12-3/TRBV12-4|TRBJ2-1
TGTGCCAGCAGTAGGACAGGGTGGAATGAGCAGTTCTTC
CASSRTGWNEQFF
>few|TRBD2|TRBV6-2/TRBV6-3|TRBJ2-7
TGTGCCAGCACCCCGGGAGGGAGGTACGAGCAGTACTTC
CASTPGGRYEQYF
>NA|NA|TRBV4-1|TRBJ2-7
TGCGCCAGCAGCCGAACGGACGGGATCTACGAGCAGTACTTC
CASSRTDGIYEQYF
>few|NA|TRBV6-1|TRBJ2-1
TGTGCCAGCAGTGAATTCTACAATGAGCAGTTCTTC
CASSEFYNEQFF
>NA|NA|TRBV3-1|TRBJ1-2
TGTGCCAGCAGCCAAAAGGAGAATGGCTACACCTTC
CASSQKENGYTF
>NA|NA|TRBV10-2|TRBJ2-7
TGCGCCAGCAGCGAGATGGGGTACGAGCAGTACTTC
CASSEMGYEQYF
>NA|NA|TRBV4-1|TRBJ1-2
TGCGCCAGCAGCCAAGAGATTATAGTCGGGGGGAGTGGGGATATTCTTGGCTACACCTTC
CASSQEIIVGGSGDILGYTF
>few|NA|TRBV9|TRBJ2-7
TGTGCCAGCAGCCCTCATTCAGGGACTCCCGAGCAGTACTTC
CASSPHSGTPEQYF
>NA|NA|TRBV20-1|TRBJ1-4
TGCAGTGCTAGAGATCGACGCGAAAAACTGTTTTTT
CSARDRREKLFF
>few|NA|TRBV7-2|TRBJ2-5
TGTGCCAGCAGCTTAGCCCCGCCGGGGGCGGGGGAGACCCAGTACTTC
CASSLAPPGAGETQYF
>few|NA|TRBV7-3|TRBJ2-3
TGTGCCAGCAGGGCCGGGACCCGGAGCACAGATACGCAGTATTTT
CASRAGTRSTDTQYF
>once|NA|TRBV20-1|TRBJ1-4
TGCAGTGCTAGAGGCCCCACGGATGAAAAACTGTTTTTT
CSARGPTDEKLFF
>few|TRBD2|TRBV9|TRBJ2-3
TGTGCCAGCAGCGTAGGTAGCGGGGGTACCACAGATACGCAGTATTTT
CASSVGSGGTTDTQYF
>NA|NA|TRBV10-3|TRBJ1-5
TGTGCCATCAGTGAAGGGATCGGGGGGGCGGACAGCAATCAGCCCCAGCATTTT
CAISEGIGGADSNQPQHF
>few|NA|TRBV20-1|TRBJ2-5
TGCAGTGCTAGCTTGCTCCACCAAGAGACCCAGTACTTC
CSASLLHQETQYF
>NA|TRBD2|TRBV12-3/TRBV12-4|TRBJ2-3
TGTGCCAGCAGTGGACTAGCGGGGATAAGCACAGATACGCAGTATTTT
CASSGLAGISTDTQYF